The clone carrying this T cell receptor beta chain is deemed medium-sized. TCRdb re-called the PCR reads through MiXCR. Of around 34,000 clones in the sample, around a fifth were seen once. Before thyroid surgery, none of the patients had received any treatment. The CDR3 is 18 residues long. Trimming took off 6 bases at V and 3 bases at J, with 25 bases between the two ends. The germline gives CDR1 SGHTA, CDR2 FQGNSA. This entry is derived from a study of metastatic and nonmetastatic thyroid tumors. The chain recombines TRBV7-2 with TRBJ2-3; a weak D match, TRBD1 (6 bases). This TCR came from a female donor with papillary thyroid cancer or a benign thyroid nodule (not recorded which). Some clones in this sample may be carry-over from other donors' samples. The source material was blood. The CDR3 sequence is CASRLHRVGALGTDTQYF. The CDR3 DNA reads as TGTGCCAGCAGATTGCATCGGGTGGGGGCTTTGGGTACAGATACGCAGTATTTT.